This entry lists 14 T cell receptor beta chains sequenced from one sample in a study of shared clonotypes between healthy human individuals. Sequencing used immunoSEQ multiplex PCR; TCRdb keeps in-frame clones, though not all of them. Among about 1.4 million clones listed, 95% to 97% were seen once. Sequencing was performed on naive CD4+ T cells sorted from blood. Subset given: CD45RA+ positively selected. The receptor set was obtained from a young man in good health.

The chain carries TRBV18 and TRBJ2-2; D may be TRBD1 (6 bases). V lost 4 bases and J lost 0, with 9 bases in between. Germline V lookup: CDR1 KGHSH, CDR2 LQKENI. This CDR3 region has 15 residues. In nucleotides, the CDR3 is TGTGCCAGCTCACTACAGGGATCGAACACCGGGGAGCTGTTTTTT. Protein product: CASSLQGSNTGELFF.

This sequence joins TRBV7-6 and TRBJ2-7; 8 bases align to TRBD1. Looked up from germline, CDR1 is SGHVS and CDR2 is FNYEAQ. J was trimmed by 10 bases and V by 5 bases; bases with no gene match: 10. CDR3 length equals 13 residues. The CDR3 reads CASSQRQGYVQYF. For the CDR3, the DNA is TGTGCCAGCAGCCAGAGACAGGGGTATGTCCAGTACTTC.

V gene TRBV18 combines with J gene TRBJ2-5; TRBD2 might be the D (6 bases). The V end was cut by 1 base, the J end by 4 bases, with 22 bases between. CDR1 is KGHSH, CDR2 LQKENI, per germline. This CDR3 contains 18 residues. The CDR3 region has the DNA TGTGCCAGCTCACCACTCCCTGGCGGGACGCGGGTAGGAGAGACCCAGTACTTC. It is translated as CASSPLPGGTRVGETQYF.

On this clone: Other DNA sequences in the same sample also yield this CDR3. DNA of the CDR3: TGCAGCGTCGCAGGGGTTATGAACACTGAAGCTTTCTTT. Its protein product is CSVAGVMNTEAFF. J is TRBJ1-1 and V is TRBV29-1, with TRBD1 as a possible D gene (6 bases). CDR1 and CDR2 from the germline V gene are SQVTM and ANQGSEA. Trimming removed 6 bases at V and 0 bases at J, with 11 bases between. CDR3 length: 13 amino acids. The entire variable domain, with the rest obtained from reference TRBV29-1 and TRBJ1-1, is as follows: SAVISQKPSRDICQRGTSLTIQCQVDSQVTMMFWYRQQPGQSLTLIATANQGSEATYESGFVIDKFPISRPNLTFSTLTVSNMSPEDSSIYLCSVAGVMNTEAFFGQGTRLTVV.

V and J are TRBV18 and TRBJ2-7; 8 nucleotides match TRBD1. The V gene end was trimmed by 1 base and the J gene end by 1 base; junction bases not matched to a gene: 6. Germline V gives CDR1 KGHSH, CDR2 LQKENI. This CDR3 is 16 amino acids long. The CDR3 DNA follows: TGTGCCAGCTCACCACTTGGACAGGGAGCATCCTACGAGCAGTACTTC. It is translated as CASSPLGQGASYEQYF.

The rearrangement uses TRBV28 and TRBJ1-2; D gene uncertain. The CDR3 has 13 residues. Trimming pared 8 bases from V and 7 bases from J, leaving 17 bases between. Germline assignment: CDR1 MDHEN and CDR2 SYDVKM. DNA for the CDR3: TGTGCCAGCGGGTCCCCCCCGAAGGGTGGCTACACCTTC. Translating it yields CASGSPPKGGYTF.

V and J are TRBV7-9 and TRBJ1-1; a weak D match, TRBD1 (6 bases). V was shortened by 6 bases and J by 0 bases, with 11 bases between the two germline ends. There are 14 residues in the CDR3. Per germline, CDR1 SEHNR and CDR2 FQNEAQ (reference sequence). The CDR3 loop reads CASRNTGMNTEAFF. The CDR3 DNA is TGTGCCAGCAGAAACACAGGGATGAACACTGAAGCTTTCTTT.

J is TRBJ1-5 and V is TRBV10-2, with 9 bases lining up with TRBD1. Germline lookup yields CDR1 WSHSY and CDR2 SAAADI. This CDR3 contains 13 residues. The trim removed 10 bases at V and 7 bases at J, leaving 8 bases unmatched. The CDR3 DNA reads as TGCGCCACCTCACAGGGGGCGCGACAGCCCCAGCATTTT. Protein sequence: CATSQGARQPQHF.

This clone was counted once. The chain recombines TRBV28 with TRBJ2-3; no definite D call. Trimming removed 3 bases from V and 9 bases from J, with 4 bases in between. This CDR3 contains 10 residues. Germline V gives CDR1 MDHEN, CDR2 SYDVKM. This CDR3 reads CASSFDTQYF. The CDR3 nucleotides read TGTGCCAGCAGTTTTGACACGCAGTATTTT.

Regarding this clone: Additional DNA sequences in this sample encode the identical CDR3. V usage is TRBV28 and J usage is TRBJ1-2; 8 bases fit TRBD1. V was pared by 3 bases and J by 2 bases, with 5 bases of the junction left unmatched. There are 15 residues in the CDR3. Per germline, CDR1 MDHEN and CDR2 SYDVKM. In DNA, the CDR3 is TGTGCCAGCAGTTTCCGGGACAGGCCCAACTATGGCTACACCTTC. Protein: CASSFRDRPNYGYTF.

Turning to this clone: This could be a read error, since a much larger clone is one nucleotide away. This rearrangement joins TRBV28 to TRBJ2-7, with TRBD1 as a possible D gene (6 bases). Deletions cut 0 bases from V and 2 bases from J, with 8 bases between. The CDR3 spans 14 residues. Germline CDR1 MDHEN, CDR2 SYDVKM. DNA of the CDR3: TGTGCCAGCAGTTTATGGGACAGAACCTACGAGCAGTACTTC. Its translation is CASSLWDRTYEQYF.

The chain links TRBV6-4 to TRBJ2-3, with 8 bases identical to TRBD1. The CDR3 length is 19 residues. The germline V gene has CDR1 MRHNA and CDR2 SNTAGT. The V gene end was trimmed by 0 bases and the J gene end by 0 bases; junction bases not matched to a gene: 11. CDR3 in amino acids: CASSDSDRGLDYSTDTQYF. The CDR3 nucleotides read TGTGCCAGCAGTGACTCTGACAGGGGATTGGACTATAGCACAGATACGCAGTATTTT.

The chain uses TRBV27 and TRBJ1-1, with 8 bases lining up with TRBD1. V dropped 8 bases and J dropped 5; count of bases not matched to a gene: 10. CDR1 MNHEY and CDR2 SMNVEV come from the germline V gene (reference sequence). The CDR3 sequence is 14 residues long. The CDR3 sequence is CASFHQGASTEAFF. The CDR3 DNA reads as TGTGCCAGCTTTCATCAGGGGGCTTCAACTGAAGCTTTCTTT.

The chain links TRBV11-2 to TRBJ2-1; 9 bases are shared with TRBD2. Germline CDR1 is SGHAT and CDR2 is FQNNGV. CDR3 length: 17 residues. V lost 6 bases to trimming and J lost 4 bases; unmatched junction nucleotides: 13. CDR3 amino acids: CASRTLKRGEKYNEQFF. The CDR3 bases are TGTGCCAGCAGGACCCTTAAGCGGGGGGAAAAATACAATGAGCAGTTCTTC.